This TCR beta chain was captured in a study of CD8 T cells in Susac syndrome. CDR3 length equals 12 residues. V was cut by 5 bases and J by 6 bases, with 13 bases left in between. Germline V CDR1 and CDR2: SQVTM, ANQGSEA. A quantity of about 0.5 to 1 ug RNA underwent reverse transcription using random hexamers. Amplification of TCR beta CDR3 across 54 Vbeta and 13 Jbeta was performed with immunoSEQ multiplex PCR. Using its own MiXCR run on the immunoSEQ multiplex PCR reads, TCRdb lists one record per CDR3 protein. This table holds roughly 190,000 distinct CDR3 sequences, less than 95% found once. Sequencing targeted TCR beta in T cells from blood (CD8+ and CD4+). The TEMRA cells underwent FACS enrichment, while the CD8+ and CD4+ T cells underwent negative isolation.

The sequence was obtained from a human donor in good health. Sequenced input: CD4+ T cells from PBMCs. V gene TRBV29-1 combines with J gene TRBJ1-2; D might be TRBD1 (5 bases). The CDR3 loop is CSVWGQADGYTF. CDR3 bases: TGCAGCGTTTGGGGCCAGGCAGATGGCTACACCTTC.